Presented here are 15 T cell receptor beta chains from one specimen sequenced in a study of cytomegalovirus exposure and HLA in healthy donors. The study ran its PCR with 60 Vbeta and 13 Jbeta primers. The assay was immunoSEQ multiplex PCR, and TCRdb's table has in-frame clones only and misses some. The data show around 140,000 clones, 82% seen once. Sequences were obtained from PBMCs. The receptor set was obtained from a male donor in good health and CMV-seronegative.

This clone was seen a few times. This chain connects TRBV5-1 to TRBJ1-2; perhaps TRBD1 as D (6 bases). V lost 2 bases and J lost 6, with 11 bases in between. The CDR3 consists of 13 residues. The germline gives CDR1 SGHRS, CDR2 YFSETQ. CDR3: CASSFRQVDGYTF. The DNA for the CDR3 is TGCGCCAGCAGCTTCCGACAGGTCGATGGCTACACCTTC.

V usage is TRBV4-3 and J usage is TRBJ1-5; possibly TRBD1 for D (5 bases). The CDR3 contains 14 residues. From germline, CDR1 is LGHNA and CDR2 YSLEER. Trimming removed 0 bases at V and 6 bases at J, with 9 bases between. The DNA for the CDR3 is TGCGCCAGCAGCCAAGATAAGCAGGGTCAGCCCCAGCATTTT. It translates to CASSQDKQGQPQHF.

This chain connects TRBV5-1 to TRBJ1-5, with unresolved D. V gave up 4 bases and J gave up 5 bases, with 16 bases separating them. The germline gives CDR1 SGHRS, CDR2 YFSETQ. The CDR3 runs 15 residues. CDR3 nucleotide sequence: TGCGCCAGCAGCCTCGATATGGGAGGAGATCAGCCCCAGCATTTT. This sequence encodes CASSLDMGGDQPQHF. Full variable domain (missing parts from reference TRBV5-1 and TRBJ1-5): KAGVTQTPRYLIKTRGQQVTLSCSPISGHRSVSWYQQTPGQGLQFLFEYFSETQRNKGNFPGRFSGRQFSNSRSEMNVSTLELGDSALYLCASSLDMGGDQPQHFGDGTRLSIL.

This clone was detected a few times. The rearrangement links TRBV30 to TRBJ2-5; 7 bases fit TRBD1. The CDR3 loop spans 14 amino acids. With 3 bases clipped from V and 5 bases from J, the junction kept 9 bases outside the gene matches. Germline V gene lookup returns CDR1 GTSNPN and CDR2 SVGIG (reference sequence). The CDR3 DNA sequence: TGTGCCTGGAGCGAGACAGGGTTATCTGAGACCCAGTACTTC. Its protein product is CAWSETGLSETQYF.

This rearrangement joins TRBV5-6 to TRBJ2-7; 7 bases are shared with TRBD2. The ends lost 2 bases at V and 0 bases at J; junction bases unmatched: 5. The CDR3 is 15 residues long. Germline V gives CDR1 SGHDT, CDR2 YYEEEE. CDR3 sequence: CASSLAGLLSYEQYF. CDR3 DNA: TGTGCCAGCAGCTTAGCGGGACTACTCTCCTACGAGCAGTACTTC.

The rearrangement joins TRBV6-4 to TRBJ2-2; no clear D. The V end lost 3 bases, the J end lost 2 bases, and 4 bases lay between the germline ends. Germline CDR1 and CDR2: MRHNA and SNTAGT. The CDR3 totals 13 residues. The CDR3 here is CASSETNTGELFF. CDR3 coding DNA: TGTGCCAGCAGTGAGACAAACACCGGGGAGCTGTTTTTT.

The chain combines TRBV4-3 with TRBJ1-1; tentatively, D is TRBD1 (5 bases). With 4 bases removed from V and 4 bases from J, the gap between germline ends came to 13 bases. The CDR3 spans 14 residues. The V gene's germline CDR1 is LGHNA and CDR2 YSLEER. CDR3 residues: CASSLLAGGTEAFF. The CDR3 nucleotides read TGCGCCAGCAGCCTCCTCGCGGGGGGCACTGAAGCTTTCTTT.

This chain connects TRBV28 to TRBJ1-5; D remains unclear. The CDR3 extends over 14 amino acids. The germline CDR1 and CDR2 sequences are MDHEN and SYDVKM. V was trimmed by 2 bases and J by 6 bases, leaving 11 bases between them. CDR3 sequence: CASSLRGLGQPQHF. CDR3 nucleotides: TGTGCCAGCAGTTTACGGGGTTTAGGTCAGCCCCAGCATTTT. Based on the CDR3 plus reference TRBV28 and TRBJ1-5, the full variable domain is DVKVTQSSRYLVKRTGEKVFLECVQDMDHENMFWYRQDPGLGLRLIYFSYDVKMKEKGDIPEGYSVSREKKERFSLILESASTNQTSMYLCASSLRGLGQPQHFGDGTRLSIL.

The rearrangement links TRBV7-9 to TRBJ2-1; D is perhaps TRBD1 (5 bases). The CDR3 covers 17 residues. CDR1 SEHNR and CDR2 FQNEAQ come from the germline V gene (reference sequence). V was pared by 3 bases and J by 3 bases, with 18 bases between. CDR3 in amino acids: CASSFAQGLNFYNEQFF. The CDR3 nucleotides are TGTGCCAGCAGCTTCGCTCAGGGCCTCAATTTCTACAATGAGCAGTTCTTC.

Points on this clone: This CDR3 is also generated by other DNA sequences in the sample. This chain joins TRBV5-1 and TRBJ2-3; no clear D gene. The V end was cut by 4 bases, the J end by 3 bases, with 6 bases between. This CDR3 has 12 residues. Germline CDR1 SGHRS, CDR2 YFSETQ. CDR3 region: CASSLLTDTQYF. The CDR3 nucleotides are TGCGCCAGCAGCCTCCTTACAGATACGCAGTATTTT.

The CDR3 region is CASRVAYRDSSYEQYF. The CDR3 nucleotides are TGCGCCAGTAGGGTAGCCTACCGGGACTCTTCCTACGAGCAGTACTTC. The V call is TRBV5-1, the J call TRBJ2-7; D is perhaps TRBD2 (6 bases). V was clipped by 8 bases and J by 1 base, with 22 bases between them. The CDR3 contains 16 residues. CDR1 and CDR2 (germline): SGHRS, YFSETQ.

The chain combines TRBV9 with TRBJ2-7, with 10 bases that match TRBD2. V dropped 3 bases and J dropped 0; count of bases not matched to a gene: 3. Looked up from germline, CDR1 is SGDLS and CDR2 is YYNGEE. This CDR3 spans 15 amino acids. The CDR3 sequence is CASSDGLADSYEQYF. The CDR3, as DNA: TGTGCCAGCAGCGACGGACTAGCGGACTCCTACGAGCAGTACTTC.

The J gene is TRBJ2-5, the V gene TRBV7-8; TRBD2 aligns across 9 bases. The DNA end favors TRBJ2-7, so the J call may be wrong. The CDR3 has 15 residues. Germline V gene lookup returns CDR1 SGHVS and CDR2 FQNEAQ. The CDR3 is CASSLVSSGAYEQYF. The CDR3 bases are TGTGCCAGCAGCTTAGTCTCTAGCGGGGCCTACGAGCAGTACTTC.

This clone came up a few times. This chain uses TRBV29-1 with TRBJ2-7; 8 bases are shared with TRBD2. The CDR3 spans 15 residues. Losses at the gene ends were 6 bases for V and 4 bases for J; bases not matched to a gene: 14. Germline CDR1 reads SQVTM; CDR2 reads ANQGSEA. The DNA for the CDR3 is TGCAGCGTCCTACCGGGGGGGAGGACCCAATACGAGCAGTACTTC. Its protein product is CSVLPGGRTQYEQYF.

The V call is TRBV6-5, the J call TRBJ1-5; D gene unclear. Germline lookup yields CDR1 MNHEY and CDR2 SVGAGI. The ends were cut back, 9 bases at V and 5 bases at J, with 14 bases in the middle. This CDR3 region has 13 residues. The CDR3 sequence: CASRRLVDQPQHF. CDR3 bases: TGTGCCAGTCGGAGGCTAGTTGATCAGCCCCAGCATTTT.